This T cell receptor beta chain emerged from a study of radiation and T cells in renal cell carcinoma. Study summary: Nephrectomy followed 15 Gy stereotactic body radiation by 4 weeks.

The study's findings and limits: Baseline intratumoral clonotype presence is unknown without pretreatment biopsies. In blood, top tumor clones expanded by 2 weeks, shrinking by 4.

TCRdb keeps only in-frame clones here, not all; method: immunoSEQ multiplex PCR. The data hold around 120,000 clones, with 75% to 85% observed a single time. Time point of the sample: blood 2 weeks post-SBRT. Stated treatment: 15 Gy SBRT to primary tumor, nephrectomy 4 weeks later. The tumor was a clear cell renal cell carcinoma. About this clone: What it recognizes is unknown.

The CDR3 is made up of 10 amino acids. Germline assignment: CDR1 MNHNY and CDR2 SVGAGI (reference sequence). With 11 bases removed from V and 4 bases from J, the gap between germline ends came to 8 bases. This specimen consisted of blood, obtained from a patient whose treatment included radiotherapy and nephrectomy. This TCR was sampled from a woman aged 55-70 years with renal cell carcinoma. The V gene is TRBV6-6, the J gene TRBJ1-1; D is undetermined. The DNA for the CDR3 is TGTGCCGTAGGAAGCACTGAAGCTTTCTTT. Its protein is CAVGSTEAFF.